This T cell receptor (beta chain) was sequenced in a study of early T cells in non-severe SARS-CoV-2 infection. Study-wide context: Whole-blood bulk RNA, unsorted, was sequenced, and chains were unpaired.

This clonotype came up many times. Its cognate antigen is unknown. The V and J ends lost 0 bases and 0 bases respectively, with 3 bases between them. Germline CDR1 and CDR2: LNHDA and SQIVND (reference sequence). CDR3 length equals 14 residues. Individual cDNA molecules were tagged with unique molecular identifiers. MiXCR, applied by TCRdb to the 5' RACE reads, yields one record per CDR3 protein. The sample lists about 30,000 distinct CDR3 sequences, around 6.6% seen once, with over 30% in the top ten. Findings and caveats of the study: There was a bias toward anti-spike CD8 responses in VDJdb matching, which missed private and CD4 specificities.

Sequencing input: whole blood. This sequence was found in an adult who was a healthcare worker with PCR-confirmed SARS-CoV-2 infection or an uninfected control (not recorded which). The gene calls are TRBV19 and TRBJ1-5; no clear D. CDR3 sequence: CASSIENSNQPQHF. CDR3 sequence (DNA): TGTGCCAGTAGTATAGAGAATAGCAATCAGCCCCAGCATTTT.